This T cell receptor beta chain was obtained from a study of blood T cell repertoires in COVID-19 (dated by TCRdb to 2020 to 2022). Regarding the complete study: Collaborator samples came from the United States, Italy and Spain and covered acute and convalescent phases of COVID-19. The prospective study material was composed of cDNA or gDNA derived from T cells, B-cell-depleted T cells, or PBMCs. Deeply sampled blood TCRbeta repertoires from subjects exposed to, actively infected with, or recovered from COVID-19 were included in the dataset. The repertoires were made available in a free public database intended to serve as a resource for research on the immune response to SARS-CoV-2. The samples were drawn from two sources: the first 160 participants of the ongoing ImmuneRACE study, and 1,000 to 1,500 subjects contributed by 6 global collaborators. The sample metadata nearly always contained a de-identified subject ID, COVID-19 status, age in years and sex. Where available, HLA class I and class II types were taken from metadata supplied by the sample provider and were not determined by assay-based typing.

V is pruned by 4 bases and J by 4 bases, leaving 5 bases of the junction without a gene match. For CDR1 and CDR2, the germline V gene (reference sequence) lists LGHDT and YNNKEL. Including cysteine and phenylalanine, the CDR3 has 16 amino acids. The CDR3 DNA has 48 bases and is translated from base 1. This clone appeared a single time. Its antigen specificity is not known. The input lacks base qualities; no much larger clone sits a single base away. TCRbeta CDR3 regions were amplified from genomic DNA using the immunoSEQ Assay, a bias-controlled multiplex PCR. The source study handled its data this way. The number of nucleated cells in each sample was estimated by amplification of reference gene primers within the assay. Sequence reads were collapsed and filtered to measure the absolute abundance of every unique TCRbeta CDR3 rearrangement. For each sample, productive Simpson clonality was calculated as the square root of Simpson's diversity index across productive rearrangements. The source is immuneACCESS, and TCRdb retained only in-frame sequences with V and J called. Part of the clones is not carried over; for the studies checked, unresolved V genes explain less than half of this, and the remainder is unexplained. That table supplies the V and J calls and clone size; D and trimming were determined from the DNA. This sample is represented by 75,000 to 95,000 clones; around 82% of them were singletons. The top ten clonotypes cover 35% to 40% of the sample.

At one collaborating source in Seattle, patients were enrolled during active infection and were followed longitudinally through the course of disease. Collaborating institutions collected whole blood in K2EDTA tubes following their own protocols. For TCRbeta analysis, collaborators shipped samples in one of three forms: frozen whole blood, isolated PBMCs, or DNA extracted from either of those sample types. What the research found in general, with its limitations: The amount of clinical and demographic metadata varied by source and participant and was provided uncurated.

The sample comprised peripheral blood. The clonotype originates from a man aged 55 to 69 with COVID-19, enrolled during active disease. The chain uses TRBV3-1 (or the pseudogene TRBV3-2) and TRBJ2-6, and 9 junctional nucleotides match TRBD1. The DNA sequence is TGTGCCAGCAGCCCCCGGACAGGGGCCGGGGCCAACGTCCTGACTTTC. The encoded protein is CASSPRTGAGANVLTF.